The text below deals with one TCR beta chain. The antigen is not known. Every isolated RNA sample was fully reverse transcribed, so sequencing captured expressed TCRB transcripts. Generated by immunoSEQ multiplex PCR, the TCRdb table keeps only in-frame clones and is missing some. The profile shows more than 130,000 clones, around 7% of them singletons. The sample comes from a study of beta chain features in type 1 diabetes. Study outcomes and limitations: A pattern of fewer insertions and more deletions at VDJ junctions was seen in type 1 diabetes patients.

Trimming took 7 bases from V and 0 from J, leaving 15 bases between them. This CDR3 comprises 15 residues. The V gene's germline CDR1 is MDHEN and CDR2 SYDVKM. The chain joins TRBV28 to TRBJ1-1, with D unclear. This receptor was obtained from a young woman in good health. Source material: central memory CD4+ T cells from blood. CDR3 amino acids: CASNGGSSMNTEAFF. CDR3 sequence (DNA): TGTGCCAGCAATGGTGGCAGTTCCATGAACACTGAAGCTTTCTTT.